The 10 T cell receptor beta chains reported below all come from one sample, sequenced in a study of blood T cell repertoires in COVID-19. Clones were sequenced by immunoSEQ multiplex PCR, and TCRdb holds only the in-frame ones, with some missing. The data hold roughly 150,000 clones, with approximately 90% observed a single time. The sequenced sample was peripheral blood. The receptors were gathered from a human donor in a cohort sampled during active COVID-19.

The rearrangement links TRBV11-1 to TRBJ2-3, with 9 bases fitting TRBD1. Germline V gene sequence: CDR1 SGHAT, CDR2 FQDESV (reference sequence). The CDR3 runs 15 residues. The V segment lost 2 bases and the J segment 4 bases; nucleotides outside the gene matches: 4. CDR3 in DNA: TGTGCCAGCAGCTTAAACGGACAGGGGTCAGATACGCAGTATTTT. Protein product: CASSLNGQGSDTQYF.

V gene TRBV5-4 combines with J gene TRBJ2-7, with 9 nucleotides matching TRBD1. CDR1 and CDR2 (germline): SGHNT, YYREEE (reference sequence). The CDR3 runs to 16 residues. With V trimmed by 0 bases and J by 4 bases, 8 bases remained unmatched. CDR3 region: CASSLVRTGDSYEQYF. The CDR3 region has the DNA TGTGCCAGCAGCTTGGTTCGGACAGGGGATTCTTACGAGCAGTACTTC.

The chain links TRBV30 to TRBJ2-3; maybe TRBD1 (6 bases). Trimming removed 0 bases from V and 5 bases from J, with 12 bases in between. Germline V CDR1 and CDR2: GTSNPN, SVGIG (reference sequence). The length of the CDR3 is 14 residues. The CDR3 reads CAWSVSGAGDTQYF. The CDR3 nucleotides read TGTGCCTGGAGTGTGTCAGGGGCTGGAGATACGCAGTATTTT.

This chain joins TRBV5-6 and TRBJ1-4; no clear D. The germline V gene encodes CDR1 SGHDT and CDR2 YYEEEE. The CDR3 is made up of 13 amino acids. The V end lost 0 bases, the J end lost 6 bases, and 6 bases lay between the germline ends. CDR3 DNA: TGTGCCAGCAGCTTGGAGGGAGATGAAAAACTGTTTTTT. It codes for CASSLEGDEKLFF.

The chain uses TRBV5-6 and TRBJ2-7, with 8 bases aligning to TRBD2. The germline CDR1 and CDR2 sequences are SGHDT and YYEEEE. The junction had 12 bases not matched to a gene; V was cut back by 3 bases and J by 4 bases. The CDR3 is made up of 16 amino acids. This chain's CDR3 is CASSSYTAGLGYEQYF. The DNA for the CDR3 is TGTGCCAGCAGCTCATATACGGCGGGACTAGGATACGAGCAGTACTTC.

CDR3 sequence: CAWSEFLGRGSNQPQHF. CDR3 nucleotides: TGTGCCTGGAGTGAGTTTTTGGGGAGAGGTAGCAATCAGCCCCAGCATTTT. The chain has TRBV30 and TRBJ1-5; D is unclear. The germline gives CDR1 GTSNPN, CDR2 SVGIG (reference sequence). The CDR3 runs 17 residues. V was clipped by 1 base and J by 0 bases, with 16 bases between them. Based on the CDR3 plus reference TRBV30 and TRBJ1-5, the full variable domain is SQTIHQWPATLVQPVGSPLSLECTVEGTSNPNLYWYRQAAGRGLQLLFYSVGIGQISSEVPQNLSASRPQDRQFILSSKKLLLSDSGFYLCAWSEFLGRGSNQPQHFGDGTRLSIL.

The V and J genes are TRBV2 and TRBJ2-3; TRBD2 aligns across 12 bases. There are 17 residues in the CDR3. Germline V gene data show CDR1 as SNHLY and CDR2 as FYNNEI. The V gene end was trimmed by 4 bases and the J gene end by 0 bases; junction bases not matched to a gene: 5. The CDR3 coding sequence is TGTGCCAGCAGTGTTCTAGCGGGGGGGCCTAGCACAGATACGCAGTATTTT. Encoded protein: CASSVLAGGPSTDTQYF.

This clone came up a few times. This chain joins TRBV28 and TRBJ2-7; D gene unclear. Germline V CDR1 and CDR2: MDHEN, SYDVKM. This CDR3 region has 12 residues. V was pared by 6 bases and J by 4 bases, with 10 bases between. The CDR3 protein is CASRQAFYEQYF. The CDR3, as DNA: TGTGCCAGCAGGCAGGCCTTTTACGAGCAGTACTTC. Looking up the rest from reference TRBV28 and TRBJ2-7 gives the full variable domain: DVKVTQSSRYLVKRTGEKVFLECVQDMDHENMFWYRQDPGLGLRLIYFSYDVKMKEKGDIPEGYSVSREKKERFSLILESASTNQTSMYLCASRQAFYEQYFGPGTRLTVT.

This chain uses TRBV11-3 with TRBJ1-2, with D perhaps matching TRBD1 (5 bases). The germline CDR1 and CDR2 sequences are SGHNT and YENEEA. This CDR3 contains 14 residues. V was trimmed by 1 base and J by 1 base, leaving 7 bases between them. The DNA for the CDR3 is TGTGCCAGCAGCTTAGGACAGAGTAACTATGGCTACACCTTC. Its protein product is CASSLGQSNYGYTF.

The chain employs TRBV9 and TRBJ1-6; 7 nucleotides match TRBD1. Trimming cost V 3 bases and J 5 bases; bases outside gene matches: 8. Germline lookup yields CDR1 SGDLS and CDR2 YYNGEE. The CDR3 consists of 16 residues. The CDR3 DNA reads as TGTGCCAGCAGCGCCACCGGGACAGCAAATAATTCACCCCTCCACTTT. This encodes CASSATGTANNSPLHF. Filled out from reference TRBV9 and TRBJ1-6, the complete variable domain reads DSGVTQTPKHLITATGQRVTLRCSPRSGDLSVYWYQQSLDQGLQFLIQYYNGEERAKGNILERFSAQQFPDLHSELNLSSLELGDSALYFCASSATGTANNSPLHFGNGTRLTVT.